The rows below give T cell receptor beta chains drawn from one sample of a study of shared clonotypes between healthy human individuals. Clones were read by immunoSEQ multiplex PCR, and TCRdb kept only the in-frame ones, dropping some. The sample holds roughly 500,000 clones; more than 65% are singletons and the top ten take 10% to 15%. Sequencing was done on a sample of PBMCs. These receptors came from a woman aged 40 to 49 in good health. Some clones in this sample may be carry-over from other donors' samples. Each CDR3 is given with its conserved first and last residue. Fields, in order: clone size, V gene, D gene, J gene, CDR3 protein, CDR3 DNA. A D gene is named only where the DNA matches it firmly. Not every row has a clone size; where given, it reads once, few, many or a size class.

>.|TRBV5-4|.|TRBJ1-1
CASSLYTPATEAFF
TGTGCCAGCAGCTTGTATACTCCGGCCACTGAAGCTTTCTTT
>.|TRBV6-1|.|TRBJ1-2
CASSEFSGRGGYTF
TGTGCCAGCAGTGAATTCAGCGGCAGGGGCGGCTACACCTTC
>once|TRBV5-6|TRBD1|TRBJ2-4
CASSLGQGWYIQYF
TGTGCCAGCAGCTTAGGACAGGGGTGGTACATTCAGTACTTC
>once|TRBV5-1|.|TRBJ2-3
CASSLGAWADTQYF
TGCGCCAGCAGCCTCGGGGCCTGGGCAGATACGCAGTATTTT
>.|TRBV30|.|TRBJ1-4
CAWSVQGVNEKLFF
TGTGCCTGGAGTGTGCAGGGTGTTAATGAAAAACTGTTTTTT
>.|TRBV27|.|TRBJ1-5
CASSLTPQGRQPQHF
TGTGCCAGCAGTCTCACCCCCCAAGGGCGACAGCCCCAGCATTTT
>.|TRBV5-4|.|TRBJ1-6
CASSLRTSGDSPLHF
TGTGCCAGCAGCCTCCGCACGTCTGGGGATTCACCCCTCCACTTT
>.|TRBV18|TRBD2|TRBJ2-3
CASSPRTSGKSTDTQYF
TGTGCCAGCTCACCTCGGACTAGCGGGAAGAGCACAGATACGCAGTATTTT
>.|TRBV2|TRBD2|TRBJ2-3
CASPGGRTDTQYF
TGTGCCAGCCCGGGGGGAAGGACAGATACGCAGTATTTT
>.|TRBV7-3|TRBD1|TRBJ1-2
CASSTGTGGGYTF
TGTGCCAGCAGTACCGGGACAGGGGGTGGCTACACCTTC
>.|TRBV28|TRBD1|TRBJ1-4
CASSSPGGDEKLFF
TGTGCCAGCAGTTCCCCAGGGGGTGATGAAAAACTGTTTTTT
>.|TRBV29-1|TRBD2|TRBJ2-1
CSAGTSQISLEQFF
TGCAGCGCTGGGACTAGCCAGATAAGTTTGGAGCAGTTCTTC
>.|TRBV5-1|TRBD1|TRBJ2-1
CASSFLQGRQNEQFF
TGCGCCAGCAGCTTCCTACAGGGGCGTCAGAATGAGCAGTTCTTC
>.|TRBV5-3|TRBD1|TRBJ1-4
CARSLLGTGLSEKLFF
TGTGCCAGAAGCTTGTTAGGGACAGGGTTGAGTGAAAAACTGTTTTTT
>few|TRBV28|TRBD2|TRBJ2-2
CASNLAGVHTGELFF
TGTGCCAGCAATTTAGCGGGAGTCCACACCGGGGAGCTGTTTTTT
>.|TRBV7-9|TRBD1|TRBJ1-4
CASSSRQGQKLFF
TGTGCCAGCAGTTCCAGACAGGGCCAAAAACTGTTTTTT
>few|TRBV7-2|.|TRBJ1-1
CASSFGLSTEAFF
TGTGCCAGCAGCTTCGGCCTGAGCACTGAAGCTTTCTTT
>once|TRBV28|.|TRBJ1-3
CASRAQGLRGNTIYF
TGTGCCAGCAGGGCGCAGGGCCTAAGAGGAAACACCATATATTTT
>few|TRBV5-1|TRBD1|TRBJ2-2
CASSTTGAGELFF
TGCGCCAGCAGCACCACAGGGGCTGGGGAGCTGTTTTTT
>.|TRBV7-6|.|TRBJ1-3
CASSSTDGRNTIYF
TGTGCCAGCAGCTCCACGGACGGCCGAAACACCATATATTTT
>.|TRBV15|.|TRBJ1-1
CATSPRGQTGEAFF
TGTGCCACCAGCCCACGGGGGCAGACAGGAGAAGCTTTCTTT
>few|TRBV11-2|.|TRBJ1-2
CASSLGGSAGYGYTF
TGTGCCAGCAGCTTGGGGGGGTCGGCGGGCTATGGCTACACCTTC
>.|TRBV18|.|TRBJ1-2
CASSPPPRVEGYTF
TGTGCCAGCTCACCACCCCCCCGGGTCGAGGGCTACACCTTC
>many|TRBV19|TRBD2|TRBJ2-1
CASSIEGWEGQNEQFF
TGTGCCAGTAGTATCGAGGGGTGGGAGGGCCAGAATGAGCAGTTCTTC
>few|TRBV18|TRBD1|TRBJ1-5
CASSPTGGGNQPQHF
TGTGCCAGCTCACCGACAGGGGGAGGCAATCAGCCCCAGCATTTT
>.|TRBV15|.|TRBJ2-2
CATSRDRVTGELFF
TGTGCCACCAGCAGAGATAGGGTCACCGGGGAGCTGTTTTTT
>few|TRBV21-1|.|TRBJ2-1
CASSKTSGRFGEQFF
TGTGCCAGCAGCAAGACTAGCGGGAGGTTCGGTGAGCAGTTCTTC
>once|TRBV9|.|TRBJ1-2
CASSVGRARGASYGYTF
TGTGCCAGCAGCGTAGGTCGAGCACGGGGGGCGAGCTATGGCTACACCTTC
>.|TRBV11-2|TRBD1|TRBJ1-6
CASSLDDRGLGSPLHF
TGTGCCAGCAGCTTAGATGACAGGGGGCTAGGGTCACCCCTCCACTTT
>.|TRBV30|.|TRBJ1-4
CAWSVVWKQGEKLFF
TGTGCCTGGAGTGTGGTCTGGAAACAAGGCGAAAAACTGTTTTTT
>.|TRBV25-1|.|TRBJ2-6
CTPPGSSGANVLTF
TGTACCCCCCCAGGTAGCTCTGGGGCCAACGTCCTGACTTTC
>.|TRBV10-2|.|TRBJ2-7
CASHGPGKSDEQYF
TGCGCCAGCCACGGACCAGGGAAATCGGACGAGCAGTACTTC
>few|TRBV2|.|TRBJ2-3
CASTLKTDTQYF
TGTGCCAGCACCCTAAAGACAGATACGCAGTATTTT
>.|TRBV29-1|.|TRBJ2-2
CSVDQGWTGELFF
TGCAGCGTTGACCAGGGGTGGACCGGGGAGCTGTTTTTT
>.|TRBV30|.|TRBJ2-3
CAWSPGGGVPDTQYF
TGTGCCTGGAGCCCAGGGGGGGGAGTGCCAGATACGCAGTATTTT
>.|TRBV7-2|TRBD1|TRBJ1-3
CASSLAPGTGGDYPGNTIYF
TGTGCCAGCAGCTTAGCCCCTGGGACAGGGGGCGATTATCCTGGAAACACCATATATTTT
>once|TRBV5-1|.|TRBJ1-3
CASSPSGGNTIYF
TGCGCCAGCAGCCCGTCCGGGGGAAACACCATATATTTT
>.|TRBV27|TRBD2|TRBJ2-3
CASSSSMGLAGGKDTQYF
TGTGCCAGCAGTTCCTCCATGGGACTAGCGGGAGGGAAAGATACGCAGTATTTT
>.|TRBV29-1|.|TRBJ2-2
CSVEASDTGELFF
TGCAGCGTTGAGGCTAGCGACACCGGGGAGCTGTTTTTT
>few|TRBV7-9|TRBD1|TRBJ1-2
CASRGTGNHYGYTF
TGTGCCAGCAGGGGGACAGGGAACCACTATGGCTACACCTTC
>.|TRBV5-4|TRBD2|TRBJ2-1
CASSFGLAAAQEQFF
TGTGCCAGCAGCTTCGGACTAGCGGCTGCACAGGAGCAGTTCTTC
>.|TRBV7-9|.|TRBJ2-3
CASSLAGGVSTDTQYF
TGTGCCAGCAGCTTAGCGGGGGGAGTGTCCACAGATACGCAGTATTTT